These 21 T cell receptor beta chains originate from one sample sequenced in a study of blood T cell repertoires in COVID-19. Sequenced by immunoSEQ multiplex PCR; TCRdb stores in-frame clones only, minus some. The sample includes 90,000 to 100,000 clones, more than 65% of them seen just once. Specimen: peripheral blood. These receptors were taken from a man between 60 and 75 years old with acute or convalescent COVID-19.

J is TRBJ2-7 and V is TRBV28, with 7 bases that match TRBD1. CDR3 size: 14 residues. The V segment lost 5 bases and the J segment 5 bases; nucleotides outside the gene matches: 9. Germline values: CDR1 MDHEN, CDR2 SYDVKM. In DNA, the CDR3 is TGTGCCAGCAGTCTTACTGACAGGGACCACGAGCAGTACTTC. Its translation is CASSLTDRDHEQYF. The full variable domain, completed using reference TRBV28 and TRBJ2-7, is DVKVTQSSRYLVKRTGEKVFLECVQDMDHENMFWYRQDPGLGLRLIYFSYDVKMKEKGDIPEGYSVSREKKERFSLILESASTNQTSMYLCASSLTDRDHEQYFGPGTRLTVT.

The CDR3 loop reads CASSLAGDYNEQFF. CDR3 DNA sequence: TGTGCCAGCAGCCTAGCGGGGGACTACAATGAGCAGTTCTTC. The chain couples TRBV3-1 (or the pseudogene TRBV3-2) to TRBJ2-1, with TRBD2 matching 9 bases. Losses at the gene ends were 4 bases for V and 3 bases for J; bases not matched to a gene: 1. CDR3 length: 14 residues. The germline V gene encodes CDR1 LGHDT and CDR2 YNNKEL (reference sequence).

The rearrangement joins TRBV28 to TRBJ1-1; 9 bases match TRBD1. CDR1 and CDR2 (germline): MDHEN, SYDVKM. This CDR3 is built from 14 residues. After removal of 8 bases from V and 4 bases from J, the junction contained 8 bases not matched to a gene. CDR3 in amino acids: CASGKQGASTEAFF. The CDR3 nucleotides read TGTGCCAGCGGTAAACAGGGGGCAAGCACTGAAGCTTTCTTT.

This clone was seen only a few times. This rearrangement joins TRBV13 to TRBJ2-3; no clear D gene. The germline gives CDR1 PRHDT, CDR2 FYEKMQ (reference sequence). V was shortened by 5 bases and J by 0 bases, with 3 bases between the two germline ends. The CDR3 runs to 12 residues. The CDR3 DNA follows: TGTGCCAGCAGCCCTAGCACAGATACGCAGTATTTT. Translated, it gives CASSPSTDTQYF.

This clone was seen once. The gene calls are TRBV13 and TRBJ1-6, with 9 bases aligning to TRBD1. This CDR3 is 16 amino acids long. Germline assignment: CDR1 PRHDT and CDR2 FYEKMQ (reference sequence). The ends lost 2 bases at V and 6 bases at J; junction bases unmatched: 5. CDR3: CASSLYRDRANSPLHF. CDR3 nucleotide sequence: TGTGCCAGCAGCTTATACCGGGACAGGGCTAATTCACCCCTCCACTTT.

On this clone: A read error may account for a junction end that differs from germline. V gene TRBV25-1 combines with J gene TRBJ1-1; 8 bases line up with TRBD1. Germline-derived CDR1 and CDR2 are MGHDK and SYGVNS. This CDR3 comprises 14 residues. For the CDR3, the DNA is TGTGCCAGCAGTACCCCAGGGGGCAACACCGAAGCTTTCTTT. This sequence encodes CASSTPGGNTEAFF.

The chain joins TRBV6-6 to TRBJ2-2; 12 nucleotides agree with TRBD2. Germline V gene lookup returns CDR1 MNHNY and CDR2 SVGAGI (reference sequence). The CDR3 consists of 16 residues. V was clipped by 11 bases and J by 4 bases; unmatched bases: 11. The CDR3 nucleotides are TGTGCCTGCCTAGCGGGAGGGCCCATGGGCACCGGGGAGCTGTTTTTT. Encoded protein: CACLAGGPMGTGELFF.

The chain employs TRBV12-3 or TRBV12-4 and TRBJ1-1, with D tentatively TRBD1 (6 bases). Trimming stripped 1 base from V and 7 bases from J, with 10 bases between. This CDR3 comprises 13 residues. Here the CDR3 reads CASSLEARGEAFF. DNA of the CDR3: TGTGCCAGCAGTTTAGAGGCCAGGGGTGAAGCTTTCTTT.

The chain uses TRBV28 and TRBJ2-1; D perhaps matches TRBD2 (6 bases). V dropped 3 bases and J dropped 1 base, with 10 bases sitting between them. The CDR3 has 15 amino acids. In germline, CDR1 is MDHEN, CDR2 SYDVKM. The CDR3 is CASSFRRESYNEQFF. The CDR3 bases are TGTGCCAGCAGTTTTCGGAGGGAGTCCTACAATGAGCAGTTCTTC.

The chain carries TRBV19 and TRBJ2-1, with 7 bases matching TRBD2. This CDR3 contains 18 residues. The junction had 9 bases not matched to a gene; V was cut back by 1 base and J by 0 bases. From germline, CDR1 is LNHDA and CDR2 SQIVND (reference sequence). This CDR3 is CASSIVVQGGTSYNEQFF. The CDR3 DNA reads TGTGCCAGTAGTATAGTCGTCCAGGGAGGGACCTCCTACAATGAGCAGTTCTTC.

This clone was seen only a few times. The chain has TRBV30 and TRBJ2-3, with D possibly matching TRBD2 (8 bases). The CDR3 sequence is 14 residues long. CDR1 and CDR2 from the germline V gene are GTSNPN and SVGIG (reference sequence). Deletions cut 1 base from V and 4 bases from J, with 12 bases between. For the CDR3, the DNA is TGTGCCTGGAGTGCGGGAGGGGGCCCAGATACGCAGTATTTT. Its translation: CAWSAGGGPDTQYF.

The CDR3 loop reads CASSLLGGEETQYF. The CDR3 DNA is TGTGCCAGCAGCTTACTCGGGGGTGAGGAGACCCAGTACTTC. The genes are TRBV7-3 and TRBJ2-5, with a weak D call TRBD2 (6 bases). Deletions cut 2 bases from V and 5 bases from J, with 12 bases between. Germline lookup yields CDR1 SGHTA and CDR2 FQGTGA. This CDR3 has 14 residues.

A note on this clone: Additional DNA sequences in this sample encode the identical CDR3. The rearrangement joins TRBV7-2 to TRBJ1-5; tentatively, D is TRBD1 (6 bases). The CDR3 has 14 residues. The V gene's germline CDR1 is SGHTA and CDR2 FQGNSA. V lost 5 bases, J lost 3 bases, and 11 bases lay in between. The CDR3 nucleotides read TGTGCCAGCAGCCCCTGGGACACCAATCAGCCCCAGCATTTT. Encoded protein: CASSPWDTNQPQHF.

The V gene is TRBV24-1, the J gene TRBJ2-5; 8 bases are shared with TRBD2. The CDR3 covers 15 residues. Trimming cost V 5 bases and J 4 bases; bases outside gene matches: 8. Germline values: CDR1 KGHDR, CDR2 SFDVKD. CDR3: CATSGSLAGTETQYF. CDR3 bases: TGTGCCACCAGTGGCAGTCTAGCGGGCACAGAGACCCAGTACTTC.

This clone has at least ten counts. The CDR3 DNA reads TGTGCCAGCAGCCCCTCGGGACAGGGACGGTTTAGCTATGGCTACACCTTC. Its protein product is CASSPSGQGRFSYGYTF. The rearrangement links TRBV11-2 to TRBJ1-2, with 9 bases matching TRBD1. Germline loops: CDR1 SGHAT, CDR2 FQNNGV. This CDR3 comprises 17 residues. V shed 5 bases, J shed 4 bases, and the junction held 14 bases outside the gene matches.

The rearrangement links TRBV6-2 or TRBV6-3 to TRBJ1-4, with TRBD1 as a possible D gene (6 bases). V was shortened by 2 bases and J by 6 bases, with 13 bases between the two germline ends. Germline V gene data show CDR1 as MNHEY and CDR2 as SVGEGT. The CDR3 spans 15 residues. The CDR3 protein is CASSYGGQPYEKLFF. Written as DNA, the CDR3 is TGTGCCAGCAGTTACGGAGGACAGCCGTATGAAAAACTGTTTTTT.

The genes are TRBV2 and TRBJ2-5; D gene uncertain. V lost 6 bases to trimming and J lost 5 bases, with 7 bases between them. CDR1 and CDR2 from the germline V gene are SNHLY and FYNNEI. This CDR3 region has 11 residues. The CDR3 sequence is CASRGQETQYF. In DNA, the CDR3 is TGTGCCAGCAGGGGCCAGGAGACCCAGTACTTC.

The V gene is TRBV5-5, the J gene TRBJ2-2, with D tentatively TRBD1 (6 bases). The CDR3 covers 15 residues. In germline, CDR1 is SGHKS, CDR2 YYEKEE (reference sequence). V dropped 2 bases and J dropped 10 bases, with 18 bases sitting between them. CDR3 nucleotide sequence: TGTGCCAGCAGCTTAGTTACCCGGGACAACCAGGAGCTGTTTTTT. It specifies CASSLVTRDNQELFF. The variable domain in full, completed from reference TRBV5-5 and TRBJ2-2, reads DAGVTQSPTHLIKTRGQQVTLRCSPISGHKSVSWYQQVLGQGPQFIFQYYEKEERGRGNFPDRFSARQFPNYSSELNVNALLLGDSALYLCASSLVTRDNQELFFGEGSRLTVL.

This clone occurred a few times. The gene calls are TRBV5-5 and TRBJ1-1; D perhaps matches TRBD1 (6 bases). The CDR3 is 15 amino acids. The ends were cut back, 2 bases at V and 5 bases at J, with 16 bases in the middle. The germline V gene has CDR1 SGHKS and CDR2 YYEKEE (reference sequence). CDR3 in DNA: TGTGCCAGCAGCTTCGCGTTACAGGGATGGACTGAAGCTTTCTTT. This encodes CASSFALQGWTEAFF.

The rearrangement joins TRBV28 to TRBJ1-2; tentative D call: TRBD1 (5 bases). The CDR3 is made up of 12 amino acids. Between the trimmed V and J ends, which lost 2 bases and 7 bases, there was a span of 8 bases. Germline CDR1 MDHEN, CDR2 SYDVKM. The CDR3 bases are TGTGCCAGCAGTTTACCAGGGTTTGGCTACACCTTC. It encodes CASSLPGFGYTF.

This chain connects TRBV6-5 to TRBJ2-7, with D perhaps matching TRBD2 (5 bases). The germline V and J ends were trimmed by 7 bases and 1 base, with 14 bases remaining between them. CDR3 length: 14 amino acids. Germline V lookup: CDR1 MNHEY, CDR2 SVGAGI. The CDR3 here is CASTREGPSYEQYF. Written as DNA, the CDR3 is TGTGCCAGCACACGGGAAGGACCTTCCTACGAGCAGTACTTC.